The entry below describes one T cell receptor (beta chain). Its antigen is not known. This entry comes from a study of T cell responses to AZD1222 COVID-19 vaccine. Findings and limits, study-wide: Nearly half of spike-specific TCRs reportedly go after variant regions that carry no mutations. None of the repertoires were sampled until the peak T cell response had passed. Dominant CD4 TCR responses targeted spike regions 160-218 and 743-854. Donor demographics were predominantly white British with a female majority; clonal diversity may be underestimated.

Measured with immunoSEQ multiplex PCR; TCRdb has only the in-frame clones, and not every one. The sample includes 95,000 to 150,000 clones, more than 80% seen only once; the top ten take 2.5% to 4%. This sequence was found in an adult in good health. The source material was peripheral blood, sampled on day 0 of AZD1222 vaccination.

Written as DNA, the CDR3 is TGCAGTGCTAGAGGAGAGGAAGCTTTCTTT. This sequence encodes CSARGEEAFF. The chain employs TRBV20-1 and TRBJ1-1, with no clear D. Germline V gene data show CDR1 as DFQATT and CDR2 as SNEGSKA (reference sequence). The CDR3 sequence is 10 residues long. The V gene lost 1 base and the J gene lost 8 bases, with 5 bases spanning the gap.